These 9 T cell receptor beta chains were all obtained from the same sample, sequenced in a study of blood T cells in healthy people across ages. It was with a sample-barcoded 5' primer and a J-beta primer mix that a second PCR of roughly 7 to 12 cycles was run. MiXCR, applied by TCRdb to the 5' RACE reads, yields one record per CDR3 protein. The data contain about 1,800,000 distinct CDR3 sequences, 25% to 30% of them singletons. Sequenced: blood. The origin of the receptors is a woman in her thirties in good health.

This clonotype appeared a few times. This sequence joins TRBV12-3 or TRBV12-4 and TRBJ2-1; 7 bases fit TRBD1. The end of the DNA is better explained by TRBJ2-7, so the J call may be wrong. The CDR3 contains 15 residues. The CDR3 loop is CASSHRGPSYNEQYF. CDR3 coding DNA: TGTGCCAGCAGCCACAGGGGCCCGTCCTACAATGAGCAGTACTTC.

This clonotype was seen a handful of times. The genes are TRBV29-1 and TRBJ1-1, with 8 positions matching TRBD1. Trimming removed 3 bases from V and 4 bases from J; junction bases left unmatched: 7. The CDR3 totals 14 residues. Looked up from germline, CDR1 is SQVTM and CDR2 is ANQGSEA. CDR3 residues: CSVERTGRATEAFF. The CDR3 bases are TGCAGCGTTGAGCGGACAGGGAGGGCCACTGAAGCTTTCTTT.

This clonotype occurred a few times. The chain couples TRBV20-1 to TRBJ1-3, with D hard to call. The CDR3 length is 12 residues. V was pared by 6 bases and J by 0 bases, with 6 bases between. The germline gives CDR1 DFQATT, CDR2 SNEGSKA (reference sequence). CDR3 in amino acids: CSAANSGNTIYF. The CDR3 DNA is TGCAGTGCCGCTAACTCTGGAAACACCATATATTTT.

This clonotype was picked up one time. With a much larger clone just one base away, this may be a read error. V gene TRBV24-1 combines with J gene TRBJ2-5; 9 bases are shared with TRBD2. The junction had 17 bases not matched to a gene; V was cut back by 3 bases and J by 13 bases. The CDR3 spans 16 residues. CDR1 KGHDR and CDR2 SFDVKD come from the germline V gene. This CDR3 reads CATSDLRGTSINERYF. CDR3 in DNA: TGTGCCACCAGTGATCTCCGGGGGACTAGCATCAACGAGCGGTACTTC.

The CDR3 nucleotides are TGCAGTGCTAGAGATGGGGCTCTCGGCTACGAGCAGTACTTC. Residues: CSARDGALGYEQYF. This chain uses TRBV20-1 with TRBJ2-7; D perhaps matches TRBD1 (5 bases). Germline CDR1 is DFQATT and CDR2 is SNEGSKA (reference sequence). The CDR3 has 14 amino acids. Trimming shortened V by 0 bases and J by 3 bases, and 12 bases separated the two germline ends.

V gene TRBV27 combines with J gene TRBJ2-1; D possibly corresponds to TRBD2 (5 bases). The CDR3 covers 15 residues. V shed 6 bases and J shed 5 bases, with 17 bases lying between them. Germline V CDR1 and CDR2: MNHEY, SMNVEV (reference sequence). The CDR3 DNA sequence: TGTGCCAGCAGAAACCGTGCGCCCGGGAACAATGAGCAGTTCTTC. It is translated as CASRNRAPGNNEQFF.

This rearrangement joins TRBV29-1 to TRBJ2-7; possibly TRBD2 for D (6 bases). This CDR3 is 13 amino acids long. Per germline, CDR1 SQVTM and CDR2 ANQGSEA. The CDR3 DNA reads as TGCAACGCCCGCGGGACGGGACCCTACGAGCAGTACTTC. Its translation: CNARGTGPYEQYF.

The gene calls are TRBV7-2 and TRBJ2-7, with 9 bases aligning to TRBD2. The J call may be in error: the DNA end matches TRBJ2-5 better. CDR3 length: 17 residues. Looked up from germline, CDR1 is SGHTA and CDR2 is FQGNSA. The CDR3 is CASSLYISGGLRETQYF. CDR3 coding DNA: TGTGCCAGCAGCTTATACATTAGCGGGGGACTAAGAGAGACCCAGTACTTC.

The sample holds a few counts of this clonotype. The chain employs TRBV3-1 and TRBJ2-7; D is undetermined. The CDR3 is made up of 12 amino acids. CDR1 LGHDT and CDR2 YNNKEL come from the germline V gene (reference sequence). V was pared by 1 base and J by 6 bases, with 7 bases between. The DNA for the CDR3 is TGTGCCAGCAGCCAAGTCTCAGTCGAGCAGTACTTC. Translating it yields CASSQVSVEQYF.